Detailed here is one T cell receptor beta chain. Its specificity is not known. These data come from a study of OX40 agonist ivuxolimab in advanced cancers. Study results and caveats: Near-lowest levels of clonal expansion characterized partial responders at 0.1-3.0 mg/kg. The CD4+ and CD8+ T cells in the blood had expanded clonally by week 6 at 0.1 to 3.0 mg/kg. Fewer expanded clones were found on average in CD4+ than in CD8+ T cells. Some nonresponders additionally presented with little normalized T-cell clonal expansion.

Germline lookup yields CDR1 MNHEY and CDR2 SVGAGI. The CDR3 length is 13 residues. Trimming took off 0 bases at V and 1 base at J, with 3 bases between the two ends. Method: immunoSEQ multiplex PCR; TCRdb's copy keeps in-frame clones and lacks some. Here the sample spans tens of thousands of clones, approximately 81% being singletons. Sequences were derived from CD4+ or CD8+ T cells sorted from blood, sampled in a trial of the OX40 agonist ivuxolimab. V gene TRBV6-5 combines with J gene TRBJ1-1; D unresolved. This TCR was recovered from an adult with an advanced solid tumor such as melanoma, head and neck, liver or kidney cancer. DNA for the CDR3: TGTGCCAGCAGTTACTCAGCGAACACTGAAGCTTTCTTT. Its translation: CASSYSANTEAFF.